This note documents a single T cell receptor beta chain sequence. The table came from immunoSEQ multiplex PCR; TCRdb's copy has only in-frame clones and leaves some out. This table has just under 550,000 clones, 78% appearing once. The junction had 9 bases not matched to a gene; V was cut back by 4 bases and J by 0 bases. CDR3 length: 16 amino acids. In germline, CDR1 is MNHNS, CDR2 SASEGT. The data were taken from a study of shared T cell receptors in the human thymus. The same data also went into a second study, on human thymus T cells. That source adds: From resections taken during corrective heart surgery, the thymus tissue was obtained. Thymic repertoires from unrelated individuals overlapped highly, related research reported.

The material sequenced was thymocytes. The V gene is TRBV6-1, the J gene TRBJ2-7, with 7 positions matching TRBD1. The source is a boy younger than two with a congenital heart defect. The CDR3 nucleotides read TGTGCCAGCAGTGGTGGCCGGGGACAGAGCTCCTACGAGCAGTACTTC. It is translated as CASSGGRGQSSYEQYF.